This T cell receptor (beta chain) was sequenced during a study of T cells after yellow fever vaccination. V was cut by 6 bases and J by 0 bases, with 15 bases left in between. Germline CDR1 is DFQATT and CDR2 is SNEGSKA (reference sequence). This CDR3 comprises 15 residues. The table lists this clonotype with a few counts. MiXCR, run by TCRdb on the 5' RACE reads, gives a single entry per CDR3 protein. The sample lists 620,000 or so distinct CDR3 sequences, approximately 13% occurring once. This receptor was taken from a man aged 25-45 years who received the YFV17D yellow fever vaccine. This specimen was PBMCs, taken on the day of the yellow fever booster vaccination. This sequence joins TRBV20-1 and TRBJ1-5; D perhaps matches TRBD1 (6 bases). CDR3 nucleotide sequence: TGCAGTGCAAAGAAGGGGGGGTATAGCAATCAGCCCCAGCATTTT. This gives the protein CSAKKGGYSNQPQHF.